This TCR beta chain was obtained from a study of blood T cell repertoires in COVID-19. V was cut by 6 bases and J by 4 bases, with 15 bases left in between. Per the germline V gene, CDR1 is SNHLY and CDR2 is FYNNEI. CDR3 length: 14 residues. The method was immunoSEQ multiplex PCR; TCRdb's version includes in-frame clones alone and lacks a portion of them. The data contain 100,000 to 150,000 clones, over 60% of them seen just once; the ten biggest clones take up 1.5% to 2%. The chain couples TRBV2 to TRBJ2-5; TRBD1 is a possible D gene (5 bases). The sample comprised peripheral blood. This clonotype originated in a woman aged 70 to 79 with acute or convalescent COVID-19. CDR3 bases: TGTGCCAGCAGGCAGGGTTCCCAGAGAGAGACCCAGTACTTC. This translates into CASRQGSQRETQYF.